Listed below are T cell receptor beta chains from one sample, sequenced in a study of shared T cell receptors in the human thymus. Clones were read by immunoSEQ multiplex PCR, and TCRdb kept only the in-frame ones, dropping some. The sample yields around 65,000 clones, roughly 96% seen once. Input material: thymocytes. The receptors come from a human donor. Each CDR3 is given with its conserved first and last residue. D genes are given only for firm matches. Only part of the rows carry a size: once, few, many, or a class if the clone is expanded.

>TRBJ1-2|NA|NA|TRBV4-1
CASSQDPFYGYTF
TGCGCCAGCAGCCAAGATCCGTTCTATGGCTACACCTTC
>TRBJ1-2|NA|TRBD1|TRBV7-2
CASSPGTGRSGYTF
TGTGCCAGCAGCCCCGGGACAGGGAGGAGTGGCTACACCTTC
>TRBJ2-7|NA|NA|TRBV5-6
CASSLGRGFLYEQYF
TGTGCCAGCAGCTTGGGCCGCGGGTTTCTCTACGAGCAGTACTTC
>TRBJ1-3|once|NA|TRBV4-1
CASSHPGTGSLGDTIYF
TGCGCCAGCAGCCATCCCGGGACCGGCTCACTTGGGGACACCATATATTTT
>TRBJ1-1|NA|NA|TRBV4-3
CASSQVRGPYQGPEAFF
TGCGCCAGCAGCCAAGTCAGGGGCCCCTATCAGGGGCCTGAAGCTTTCTTT
>TRBJ1-1|NA|NA|TRBV4-3
CASSQARRGEGHTEAFF
TGCGCCAGCAGCCAAGCCCGAAGAGGCGAGGGACACACTGAAGCTTTCTTT
>TRBJ1-1|NA|NA|TRBV28
CASSQVGRKNTEAFF
TGTGCCAGCAGTCAAGTGGGGCGGAAGAACACTGAAGCTTTCTTT
>TRBJ2-1|NA|NA|TRBV19
CASSIVKGGEQFF
TGTGCCAGTAGTATAGTAAAAGGGGGTGAGCAGTTCTTC
>TRBJ2-7|NA|NA|TRBV7-7
CASSPGTPTYEQYF
TGTGCCAGCAGCCCCGGGACACCCACCTACGAGCAGTACTTC
>TRBJ2-7|NA|NA|TRBV11-2
CASQTHGGQSYEQYF
TGTGCCAGTCAGACCCACGGAGGGCAGTCCTACGAGCAGTACTTC
>TRBJ1-1|NA|TRBD1|TRBV5-4
CASSGNRPGQGPEAFF
TGTGCCAGCAGCGGGAATCGACCGGGACAGGGCCCTGAAGCTTTCTTT
>TRBJ2-1|NA|TRBD2|TRBV6-5
CASSPQRGVYNEQFF
TGTGCCAGCAGTCCCCAGCGGGGGGTCTACAATGAGCAGTTCTTC
>TRBJ1-6|NA|NA|TRBV5-6
CASSHRSTGTVYNSPLHF
TGTGCCAGCAGCCACCGCTCAACAGGGACGGTCTATAATTCACCCCTCCACTTT
>TRBJ2-1|once|NA|TRBV4-1
CASSPRSSTAGAYNEQFF
TGCGCCAGCAGCCCCCGGTCCTCTACGGCGGGGGCATACAATGAGCAGTTCTTC
>TRBJ1-5|NA|TRBD1|TRBV7-8
CASSPGQEYSNQPQHF
TGTGCCAGCAGCCCCGGACAGGAGTATAGCAATCAGCCCCAGCATTTT
>TRBJ1-4|NA|TRBD1|TRBV25-1
CASSGRDRDEKLFF
TGTGCCAGCAGTGGCCGGGACAGGGATGAAAAACTGTTTTTT
>TRBJ2-7|NA|NA|TRBV7-6
CASSLIYLREQYF
TGTGCCAGCAGCTTAATTTATTTGCGGGAGCAGTACTTC
>TRBJ1-5|NA|NA|TRBV25-1
CASSEGQYSNQPQHF
TGTGCCAGCAGTGAAGGGCAATATAGCAATCAGCCCCAGCATTTT
>TRBJ2-2|NA|NA|TRBV6-1
CASRSNTGELFF
TGTGCCAGCAGGTCGAACACCGGGGAGCTGTTTTTT
>TRBJ1-3|NA|TRBD1|TRBV4-1
CASSQDRQGNTIYF
TGCGCCAGCAGCCAAGACCGACAGGGGAACACCATATATTTT
>TRBJ2-3|NA|NA|TRBV7-3
CASSQQAEDTDTQYF
TGTGCCAGCAGCCAACAGGCAGAGGACACAGATACGCAGTATTTT
>TRBJ2-3|NA|TRBD1|TRBV28
CASSFRQGTSTDTQYF
TGTGCCAGCAGTTTTCGACAGGGCACTAGCACAGATACGCAGTATTTT
>TRBJ2-3|once|NA|TRBV28
CASSPPRDPTRTDTQYF
TGTGCCAGCAGTCCACCCCGGGACCCCACCCGCACAGATACGCAGTATTTT
>TRBJ1-1|NA|TRBD1|TRBV6-4
CASSDVRTGSDTEAFF
TGTGCCAGCAGTGACGTCCGGACAGGGTCAGACACTGAAGCTTTCTTT
>TRBJ2-5|NA|NA|TRBV4-3
CASSQDIRGSETQYF
TGCGCCAGCAGCCAAGATATTCGAGGGTCGGAGACCCAGTACTTC
>TRBJ2-6|NA|TRBD2|TRBV9
CASSARSVTSGGSGANVLTF
TGTGCCAGCAGTGCCCGAAGCGTAACTAGCGGGGGTTCTGGGGCCAACGTCCTGACTTTC
>TRBJ1-2|NA|NA|TRBV9
CASSPPGPPVIYGYTF
TGTGCCAGCAGCCCCCCAGGCCCGCCAGTCATTTATGGCTACACCTTC
>TRBJ2-5|NA|NA|TRBV6-1
CASSDPETQYF
TGTGCCAGCAGTGACCCAGAGACCCAGTACTTC
>TRBJ2-7|NA|NA|TRBV27
CASSPWPLSYEQYF
TGTGCCAGCAGCCCCTGGCCCTTATCCTACGAGCAGTACTTC
>TRBJ1-2|NA|NA|TRBV5-1
CASSLANRYGYTF
TGCGCCAGCAGCTTGGCCAATCGTTATGGCTACACCTTC
>TRBJ1-5|NA|TRBD1|TRBV5-6
CASSPRRTGDNQPQHF
TGTGCCAGCAGCCCCAGACGGACAGGGGACAATCAGCCCCAGCATTTT
>TRBJ1-4|NA|NA|TRBV6-1
CASSEPATNEKLFF
TGTGCCAGCAGTGAGCCTGCAACTAATGAAAAACTGTTTTTT
>TRBJ2-1|NA|TRBD1|TRBV28
CASSVHRGPSYNEQFF
TGTGCCAGCAGTGTCCACAGGGGTCCTTCCTACAATGAGCAGTTCTTC
>TRBJ2-7|NA|NA|TRBV18
CASSGPQGLLYEQYF
TGTGCCAGCTCCGGACCGCAGGGGCTGCTGTACGAGCAGTACTTC
>TRBJ1-2|NA|NA|TRBV7-9
CASSRPNYGYTF
TGTGCCAGCAGCCGACCCAACTATGGCTACACCTTC
>TRBJ2-1|NA|TRBD1|TRBV27
CASSRQGSYNEQFF
TGTGCCAGCAGTCGACAGGGGTCCTACAATGAGCAGTTCTTC
>TRBJ2-7|once|TRBD1|TRBV19
CASSIDRPGQGAYEQYF
TGTGCCAGTAGTATAGATCGGCCGGGACAGGGGGCCTACGAGCAGTACTTC
>TRBJ1-1|NA|NA|TRBV7-9
CASSLEVRGRRHTEAFF
TGTGCCAGCAGCTTAGAAGTGCGGGGGCGGCGACACACTGAAGCTTTCTTT
>TRBJ2-5|NA|TRBD2|TRBV5-1
CASSFSGGWETQYF
TGCGCCAGCAGCTTTAGCGGGGGCTGGGAGACCCAGTACTTC
>TRBJ1-5|NA|TRBD1|TRBV19
CASSPTPGQGAMNQPQHF
TGTGCCAGTAGTCCCACCCCGGGACAGGGGGCGATGAATCAGCCCCAGCATTTT
>TRBJ2-3|NA|NA|TRBV5-1
CASSPRRDRSTDTQYF
TGCGCCAGCAGCCCGCGGCGGGACCGTAGCACAGATACGCAGTATTTT
>TRBJ2-1|NA|NA|TRBV7-2
CASSLWGRGGTKEQFF
TGTGCCAGCAGCTTATGGGGGAGGGGCGGGACAAAGGAGCAGTTCTTC
>TRBJ1-6|NA|TRBD1|TRBV7-2
CASSLVGDRNSPLHF
TGTGCCAGCAGCTTAGTAGGGGACAGAAATTCACCCCTCCACTTT
>TRBJ2-3|NA|NA|TRBV7-3
CASSLSGGTSTDTQYF
TGTGCCAGCAGCTTAAGCGGGGGCACTAGCACAGATACGCAGTATTTT
>TRBJ2-7|NA|NA|TRBV7-9
CASSSRPAPSEAAEQYF
TGTGCCAGCAGCTCTCGGCCCGCTCCATCCGAGGCAGCAGAGCAGTACTTC
>TRBJ1-1|NA|NA|TRBV28
CASSQQGLKSRRDTEAFF
TGTGCCAGCAGTCAACAGGGTTTGAAATCACGTCGGGACACTGAAGCTTTCTTT
>TRBJ1-1|NA|TRBD1|TRBV2
CASSEDSRDRHLNYTEAFF
TGTGCCAGCAGTGAGGATTCCCGGGACAGGCACTTGAACTACACTGAAGCTTTCTTT
>TRBJ2-7|NA|TRBD2|TRBV7-2
CASSLVRIAGDSYEQYF
TGTGCCAGCAGCTTGGTCCGAATAGCGGGGGACTCCTACGAGCAGTACTTC
>TRBJ2-1|NA|NA|TRBV7-4
CASSSDAGLSYNEQFF
TGTGCCAGCAGCTCCGACGCGGGACTCTCCTACAATGAGCAGTTCTTC
>TRBJ2-1|NA|TRBD2|TRBV7-2
CASSLVFWTSSYNEQFF
TGTGCCAGCAGCTTAGTGTTTTGGACTAGCAGCTACAATGAGCAGTTCTTC
>TRBJ2-2|NA|NA|TRBV7-9
CASSLARESNTGELFF
TGTGCCAGCAGCTTAGCCCGGGAGTCGAACACCGGGGAGCTGTTTTTT